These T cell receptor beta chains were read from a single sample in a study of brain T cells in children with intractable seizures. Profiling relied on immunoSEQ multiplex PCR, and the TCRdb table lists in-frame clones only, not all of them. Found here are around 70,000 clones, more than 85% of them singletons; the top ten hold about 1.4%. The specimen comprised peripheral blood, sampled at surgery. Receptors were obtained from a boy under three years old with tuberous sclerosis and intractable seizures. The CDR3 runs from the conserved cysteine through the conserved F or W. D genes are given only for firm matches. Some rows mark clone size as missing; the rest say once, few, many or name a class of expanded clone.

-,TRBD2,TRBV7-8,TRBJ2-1,CASSPGGLWGSNEDEQFF,TGTGCCAGCAGCCCGGGGGGGCTATGGGGATCCAACGAGGATGAGCAGTTCTTC
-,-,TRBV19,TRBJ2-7,CACSVDHRAGYPYEQYF,TGTGCCTGTAGTGTGGATCACAGGGCAGGGTATCCCTACGAGCAGTACTTC
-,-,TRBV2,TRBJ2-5,CASRLRERETQYF,TGTGCCAGCAGGCTCAGGGAAAGGGAGACCCAGTACTTC
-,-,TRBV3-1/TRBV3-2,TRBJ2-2,CASSLLGGRASNTGELFF,TGTGCCAGCAGCCTATTAGGAGGCAGAGCAAGTAACACCGGGGAGCTGTTTTTT
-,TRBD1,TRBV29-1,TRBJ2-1,CSVELGRGLVNEQFF,TGCAGCGTTGAATTAGGCAGGGGGCTGGTTAATGAGCAGTTCTTC
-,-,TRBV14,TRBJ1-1,CASSPTARSRAFF,TGTGCCAGCAGCCCAACCGCCAGATCGCGGGCTTTCTTT
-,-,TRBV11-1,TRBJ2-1,CASRLTEISYNEQFF,TGTGCCAGCAGACTAACTGAGATCTCCTACAATGAGCAGTTCTTC
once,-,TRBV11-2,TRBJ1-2,CASSFGVSYTF,TGTGCCAGCAGCTTCGGGGTTAGCTACACCTTC
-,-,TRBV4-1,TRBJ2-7,CASSPRTGFYEQYF,TGCGCCAGCAGCCCTAGAACAGGGTTCTACGAGCAGTACTTC
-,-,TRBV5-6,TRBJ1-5,CASSQGYSNQPQHF,TGTGCCAGCAGCCAGGGATATAGCAATCAGCCCCAGCATTTT
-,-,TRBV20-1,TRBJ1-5,CSASKGEGNQPQHF,TGCAGTGCTAGTAAGGGGGAAGGCAATCAGCCCCAGCATTTT
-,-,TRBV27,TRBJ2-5,CASSLYAGTETQYF,TGTGCCAGCAGTTTATATGCGGGGACGGAGACCCAGTACTTC
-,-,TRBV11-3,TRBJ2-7,CASSSQGRGSYEQYF,TGTGCCAGCAGCTCCCAGGGCCGGGGGTCCTACGAGCAGTACTTC
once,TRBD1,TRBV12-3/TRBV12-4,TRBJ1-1,CASSPQDRGEAFF,TGTGCCAGCAGCCCCCAGGACAGGGGGGAAGCTTTCTTT
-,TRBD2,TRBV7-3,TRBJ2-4,CASSAGGADVIQYF,TGTGCCAGCAGCGCGGGGGGAGCGGACGTCATTCAGTACTTC
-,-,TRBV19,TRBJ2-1,CASSASYNEQFF,TGTGCCAGTAGTGCTTCCTACAATGAGCAGTTCTTC
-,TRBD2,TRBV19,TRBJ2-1,CASSMHGTSPYEQFF,TGTGCCAGTAGTATGCACGGGACTAGTCCGTATGAGCAGTTCTTC
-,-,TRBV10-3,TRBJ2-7,CAIARQEYEQYF,TGTGCCATCGCTAGGCAGGAATACGAGCAGTACTTC
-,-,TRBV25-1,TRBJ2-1,CASSESGGRYNEQFF,TGTGCCAGCAGTGAATCCGGGGGTAGATACAATGAGCAGTTCTTC
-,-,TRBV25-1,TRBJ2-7,CASSLPGTPEQYF,TGTGCCAGCAGTCTCCCGGGTACCCCAGAGCAGTACTTC
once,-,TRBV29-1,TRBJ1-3,CSVEGIADTIYF,TGCAGCGTTGAAGGGATCGCAGACACCATATATTTT
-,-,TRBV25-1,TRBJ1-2,CASSEYRDGYTF,TGTGCCAGCAGTGAATACAGGGATGGCTACACCTTC
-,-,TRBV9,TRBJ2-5,CASSVGQETQYF,TGTGCCAGCAGCGTAGGACAAGAGACCCAGTACTTC
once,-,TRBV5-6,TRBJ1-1,CASSSGYTEAFF,TGTGCCAGCAGCTCAGGATACACTGAAGCTTTCTTT
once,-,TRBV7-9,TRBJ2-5,CASSQDYKLQAQYF,TGTGCCAGCAGCCAGGACTACAAACTTCAGGCCCAGTACTTC
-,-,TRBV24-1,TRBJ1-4,CATSAAGFNEKLFF,TGTGCCACCAGTGCGGCAGGATTTAATGAAAAACTGTTTTTT
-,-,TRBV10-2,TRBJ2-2,CASSESGFGEKSTGELFF,TGCGCCAGCAGTGAGTCAGGGTTTGGGGAGAAATCAACCGGGGAGCTGTTTTTT
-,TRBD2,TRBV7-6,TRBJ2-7,CASSQLAGGGYEQYF,TGTGCCAGCAGCCAACTAGCGGGGGGAGGCTACGAGCAGTACTTC
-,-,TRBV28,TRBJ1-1,CASSPYGGRRTEAFF,TGTGCCAGCAGCCCATACGGGGGCAGACGGACTGAAGCTTTCTTT
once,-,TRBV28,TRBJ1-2,CASSLLGNGYTF,TGTGCCAGCAGTTTGTTAGGGAATGGCTACACCTTC
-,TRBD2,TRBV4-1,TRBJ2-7,CASSQGEGLSSYEQYF,TGCGCCAGCAGCCAAGGGGAGGGGCTAAGCTCCTACGAGCAGTACTTC
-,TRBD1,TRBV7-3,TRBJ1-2,CASSLHGMGQGNGNYGYTF,TGTGCCAGCAGCCTCCATGGGATGGGACAGGGGAATGGGAACTATGGCTACACCTTC
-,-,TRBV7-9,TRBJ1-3,CASSLAGPTAGNTIYF,TGTGCCAGCAGCTTAGCAGGTCCTACGGCTGGAAACACCATATATTTT
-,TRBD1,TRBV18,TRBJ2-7,CASSRQGSYEQYF,TGTGCCAGCTCACGACAGGGGTCCTACGAGCAGTACTTC
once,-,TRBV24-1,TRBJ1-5,CASRSLLIGLTITGKGNQPQHF,TGTGCCTCCCGCAGCCTTTTGATTGGCCTCACGATTACAGGGAAGGGCAATCAGCCCCAGCATTTT
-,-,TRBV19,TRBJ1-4,CASSTPGTQNEKLFF,TGTGCCAGTAGTACACCCGGGACACAGAATGAAAAACTGTTTTTT
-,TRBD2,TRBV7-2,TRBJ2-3,CASSLRDGRGTDTQYF,TGTGCCAGCAGCTTAAGGGACGGGAGGGGCACAGATACGCAGTATTTT
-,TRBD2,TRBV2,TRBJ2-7,CASKLAGGRDEQYF,TGTGCCAGCAAATTAGCGGGGGGGCGAGACGAGCAGTACTTC
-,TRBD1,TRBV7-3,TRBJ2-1,CASSLGGTGWTYNEQFF,TGTGCCAGCAGCTTAGGAGGGACAGGGTGGACCTACAATGAGCAGTTCTTC
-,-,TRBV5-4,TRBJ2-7,CASSRGVPGLRSYEQYF,TGTGCCAGCAGCCGAGGGGTACCCGGACTGCGCTCCTACGAGCAGTACTTC
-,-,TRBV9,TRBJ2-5,CASSVAGEGETQYF,TGTGCCAGCAGCGTAGCCGGGGAAGGGGAGACCCAGTACTTC
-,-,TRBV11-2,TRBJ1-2,CASSPARDNGYTF,TGTGCCAGCAGCCCAGCCCGGGATAATGGCTACACCTTC
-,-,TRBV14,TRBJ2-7,CASSQEVFFEEQYF,TGTGCCAGCAGCCAAGAGGTCTTCTTCGAAGAGCAGTACTTC
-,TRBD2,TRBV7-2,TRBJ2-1,CASSLSLAGADKDEQFF,TGTGCCAGCAGCTTAAGTTTAGCGGGGGCCGACAAGGATGAGCAGTTCTTC
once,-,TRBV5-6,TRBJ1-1,CASSLAAGGRSAEAFF,TGTGCCAGCAGCTTGGCCGCGGGGGGAAGAAGTGCTGAAGCTTTCTTT
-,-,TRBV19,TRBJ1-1,CASHPRARTEAFF,TGTGCCAGTCACCCAAGGGCCCGAACAGAAGCTTTCTTT
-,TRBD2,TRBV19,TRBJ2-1,CASSLAGHTYNEQFF,TGTGCCAGTAGCTTAGCGGGACACACCTACAATGAGCAGTTCTTC
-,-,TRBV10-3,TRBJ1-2,CAISAGAGGYTF,TGTGCCATCAGTGCAGGGGCCGGGGGCTACACCTTC
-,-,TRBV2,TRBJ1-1,CASSDGFRGRRNTEAFF,TGTGCCAGCAGTGATGGGTTTAGGGGTCGGAGGAACACTGAAGCTTTCTTT
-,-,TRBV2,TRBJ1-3,CASTRLGVRWERSYGNTIYF,TGTGCCAGCACCCGGCTGGGGGTGAGGTGGGAGAGGTCGTACGGAAACACCATATATTTT
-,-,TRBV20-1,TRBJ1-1,CSASTGKLVTEAFF,TGCAGTGCTAGTACTGGGAAGTTGGTCACTGAAGCTTTCTTT
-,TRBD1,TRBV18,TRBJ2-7,CASSTGTGVYEQYF,TGTGCCAGCTCAACCGGGACAGGAGTCTACGAGCAGTACTTC
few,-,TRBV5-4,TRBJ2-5,CASSLGGGRETQYF,TGTGCCAGCAGCCTTGGAGGAGGCCGAGAGACCCAGTACTTC